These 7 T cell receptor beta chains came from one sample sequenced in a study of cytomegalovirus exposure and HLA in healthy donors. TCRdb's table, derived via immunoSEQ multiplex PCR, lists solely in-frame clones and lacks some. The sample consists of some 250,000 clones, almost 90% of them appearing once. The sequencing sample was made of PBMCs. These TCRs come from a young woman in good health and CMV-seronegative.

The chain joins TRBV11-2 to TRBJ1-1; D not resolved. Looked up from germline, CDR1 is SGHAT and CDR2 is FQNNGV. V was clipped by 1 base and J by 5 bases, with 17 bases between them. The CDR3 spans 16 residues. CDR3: CASSLGYGPRRTEAFF. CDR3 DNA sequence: TGTGCCAGCAGCTTAGGGTATGGGCCCCGGAGGACTGAAGCTTTCTTT.

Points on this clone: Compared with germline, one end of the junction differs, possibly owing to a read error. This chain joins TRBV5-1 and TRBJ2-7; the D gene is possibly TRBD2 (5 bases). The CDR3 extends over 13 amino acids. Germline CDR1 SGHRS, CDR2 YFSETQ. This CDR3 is CASSWGITGEQYF. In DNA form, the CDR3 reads TGTGCCAGCAGCTGGGGTATCACGGGGGAGCAGTACTTC.

DNA of the CDR3: TGTGCCAGCAGTCGGGGACTCAGCTCTGGAAACACCATATATTTT. Encoded protein: CASSRGLSSGNTIYF. The chain is built from TRBV6-5 and TRBJ1-3; possibly TRBD1 for D (5 bases). This CDR3 contains 15 residues. The germline V and J ends were trimmed by 5 bases and 0 bases, with 11 bases remaining between them. The germline V gene has CDR1 MNHEY and CDR2 SVGAGI.

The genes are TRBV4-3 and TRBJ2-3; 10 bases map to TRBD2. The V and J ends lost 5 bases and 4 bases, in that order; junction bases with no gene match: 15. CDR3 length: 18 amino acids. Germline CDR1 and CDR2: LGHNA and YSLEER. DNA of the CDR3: TGCGCCAGCAGCGGACGACTCAAGCGGGGGGGCTATCCAGATACGCAGTATTTT. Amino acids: CASSGRLKRGGYPDTQYF.

CDR3 region: CAWRKFGENEQYF. CDR3 in DNA: TGTGCCTGGAGAAAGTTTGGAGAGAACGAGCAGTACTTC. This chain joins TRBV30 and TRBJ2-7, with D unresolved. CDR1 is GTSNPN, CDR2 SVGIG, per germline (reference sequence). The CDR3 totals 13 residues. Trimming pared 3 bases from V and 5 bases from J, leaving 14 bases between.

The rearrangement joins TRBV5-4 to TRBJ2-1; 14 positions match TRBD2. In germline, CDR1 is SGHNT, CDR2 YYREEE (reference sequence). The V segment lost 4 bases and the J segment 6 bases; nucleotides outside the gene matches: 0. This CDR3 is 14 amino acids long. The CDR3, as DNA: TGTGCCAGCAGCGGACTAGCGGGGGGCAATGAGCAGTTCTTC. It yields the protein CASSGLAGGNEQFF.

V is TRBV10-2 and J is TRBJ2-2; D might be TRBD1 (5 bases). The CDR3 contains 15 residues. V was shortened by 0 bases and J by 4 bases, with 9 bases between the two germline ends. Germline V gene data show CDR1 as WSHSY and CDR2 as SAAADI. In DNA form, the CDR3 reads TGCGCCAGCAGTGAGTCAAGGGGCTTCACCGGGGAGCTGTTTTTT. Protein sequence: CASSESRGFTGELFF.